The rows below give T cell receptor beta chains drawn from one sample of a study of beta chain features in type 1 diabetes. Method: immunoSEQ multiplex PCR; TCRdb's copy keeps in-frame clones and lacks some. The top ten hold just under 0.035% of the sample, which has about 230,000 clones, 9% to 10% seen once. Source material: naive CD4+ T cells from blood. These receptors came from a young woman in good health. Both conserved end residues are part of each CDR3. A D gene is named only where the DNA matches it firmly. Some rows mark clone size as missing; the rest say once, few, many or name a class of expanded clone.

V gene: TRBV5-6; clone size: few; D gene: TRBD1; J gene: TRBJ1-2; CDR3 protein: CASSFPDRDYGYTF; CDR3 DNA: TGTGCCAGCAGCTTCCCGGACAGGGACTATGGCTACACCTTC
V gene: TRBV19; clone size: NA; D gene: TRBD2; J gene: TRBJ2-7; CDR3 protein: CASSMVSAGAGRYEQYF; CDR3 DNA: TGTGCCAGTAGTATGGTTTCGGCGGGAGCCGGTAGGTACGAGCAGTACTTC
V gene: TRBV5-1; clone size: few; D gene: NA; J gene: TRBJ1-2; CDR3 protein: CASSLGTGRYGYTF; CDR3 DNA: TGCGCCAGCAGCTTGGGTACAGGCCGCTATGGCTACACCTTC
V gene: TRBV25-1; clone size: NA; D gene: NA; J gene: TRBJ2-1; CDR3 protein: CASSEVVGSLSSYNEQFF; CDR3 DNA: TGTGCCAGCAGTGAGGTAGTCGGTAGTTTGAGCTCCTACAATGAGCAGTTCTTC
V gene: TRBV9; clone size: few; D gene: TRBD2; J gene: TRBJ2-1; CDR3 protein: CASSVGLAGGLSEQFF; CDR3 DNA: TGTGCCAGCAGCGTAGGACTAGCGGGGGGGCTTAGTGAGCAGTTCTTC
V gene: TRBV30; clone size: few; D gene: NA; J gene: TRBJ1-1; CDR3 protein: CAWGALIGENTEAFF; CDR3 DNA: TGTGCCTGGGGGGCTTTAATCGGAGAGAACACTGAAGCTTTCTTT
V gene: TRBV5-1; clone size: NA; D gene: TRBD2; J gene: TRBJ2-5; CDR3 protein: CASSAGVLAGGVEETQYF; CDR3 DNA: TGCGCCAGCAGCGCGGGGGTACTAGCGGGAGGTGTTGAAGAGACCCAGTACTTC
V gene: TRBV11-2; clone size: NA; D gene: TRBD2; J gene: TRBJ2-3; CDR3 protein: CASSLASGSGSTLDTQYF; CDR3 DNA: TGTGCCAGCAGCTTAGCATCGGGTAGCGGGAGTACTCTAGATACGCAGTATTTT
V gene: TRBV27; clone size: NA; D gene: NA; J gene: TRBJ2-1; CDR3 protein: CASSFLRDSSYNEQFF; CDR3 DNA: TGTGCCAGCAGTTTCCTCCGGGACTCCTCCTACAATGAGCAGTTCTTC
V gene: TRBV7-8; clone size: NA; D gene: NA; J gene: TRBJ2-6; CDR3 protein: CASSRIAGAGANVLTF; CDR3 DNA: TGTGCCAGCAGCCGAATAGCAGGGGCTGGGGCCAACGTCCTGACTTTC
V gene: TRBV19; clone size: NA; D gene: NA; J gene: TRBJ2-3; CDR3 protein: CASSSDSFTDTQYF; CDR3 DNA: TGTGCCAGTAGTTCCGACAGTTTCACAGATACGCAGTATTTT
V gene: TRBV13; clone size: NA; D gene: TRBD2; J gene: TRBJ2-1; CDR3 protein: CASSSSGGAGEQFF; CDR3 DNA: TGTGCCAGCAGCTCGAGCGGGGGGGCGGGTGAGCAGTTCTTC
V gene: TRBV2; clone size: NA; D gene: TRBD1; J gene: TRBJ2-1; CDR3 protein: CASGTGQLTPSGKVQFF; CDR3 DNA: TGTGCCAGCGGAACGGGACAGCTTACTCCCTCCGGCAAGGTGCAGTTCTTC
V gene: TRBV9; clone size: NA; D gene: NA; J gene: TRBJ1-1; CDR3 protein: CASSFSVDTEAFF; CDR3 DNA: TGTGCCAGCAGCTTTTCAGTGGACACTGAAGCTTTCTTT
V gene: TRBV27; clone size: few; D gene: TRBD2; J gene: TRBJ2-1; CDR3 protein: CASSTGLAANEQFF; CDR3 DNA: TGTGCCAGCAGCACTGGACTAGCAGCCAATGAGCAGTTCTTC
V gene: TRBV5-1; clone size: few; D gene: TRBD1; J gene: TRBJ2-5; CDR3 protein: CASSFLGQVVETQYF; CDR3 DNA: TGCGCCAGCAGCTTTCTGGGACAGGTGGTTGAGACCCAGTACTTC
V gene: TRBV7-9; clone size: few; D gene: NA; J gene: TRBJ2-7; CDR3 protein: CASSLVRGYEQYF; CDR3 DNA: TGTGCCAGCAGCTTAGTTCGGGGGTACGAGCAGTACTTC
V gene: TRBV7-9; clone size: NA; D gene: NA; J gene: TRBJ2-1; CDR3 protein: CASTSGLIFF; CDR3 DNA: TGTGCCAGTACGAGCGGACTTATTTTCTTC
V gene: TRBV6-5; clone size: NA; D gene: NA; J gene: TRBJ1-1; CDR3 protein: CASSQTFGVNTEAFF; CDR3 DNA: TGTGCCAGCAGCCAGACTTTCGGGGTGAACACTGAAGCTTTCTTT
V gene: TRBV5-5; clone size: NA; D gene: NA; J gene: TRBJ1-2; CDR3 protein: CASSLEALGGYTF; CDR3 DNA: TGTGCCAGCAGCTTGGAGGCTTTGGGCGGCTACACCTTC
V gene: TRBV28; clone size: NA; D gene: TRBD1; J gene: TRBJ1-5; CDR3 protein: CASSFGQGYQPQHF; CDR3 DNA: TGTGCCAGCAGTTTTGGACAGGGCTATCAGCCCCAGCATTTT
V gene: TRBV19; clone size: NA; D gene: NA; J gene: TRBJ2-7; CDR3 protein: CASSIGERNEQYF; CDR3 DNA: TGTGCCAGTAGTATAGGGGAGAGAAACGAGCAGTACTTC